The TCR beta chain under discussion was sequenced for a study of cytomegalovirus exposure and HLA in healthy donors. Study information: In a later analysis, it was reported that the 120 or so validation repertoires had been produced on the same platform as the 550 to 700 repertoires belonging to the first cohort. Study outcomes and limitations: Rare TCR sequences predominated, though certain public TCRs were found in many donors.

Worth noting for this clone: Its antigen is currently unknown.

With 1 base removed from V and 2 bases from J, the gap between germline ends came to 13 bases. The V gene's germline CDR1 is SGHRS and CDR2 YFSETQ. CDR3 length: 15 residues. TCRdb keeps only in-frame clones here, not all; method: immunoSEQ multiplex PCR. The sample has 210,000 or so clones; around 88% are singletons. The clonotype was recovered from a woman aged 18-29 years in good health and CMV-seronegative. Sequencing was done on a sample of PBMCs. The J gene is TRBJ2-7, the V gene TRBV5-1; D gene unclear. CDR3 protein: CASSLYSGNAYEQYF. CDR3 nucleotide sequence: TGCGCCAGCAGCTTGTACTCGGGTAACGCCTACGAGCAGTACTTC. The full variable domain, in which reference TRBV5-1 and TRBJ2-7 provide the parts outside the CDR3, is KAGVTQTPRYLIKTRGQQVTLSCSPISGHRSVSWYQQTPGQGLQFLFEYFSETQRNKGNFPGRFSGRQFSNSRSEMNVSTLELGDSALYLCASSLYSGNAYEQYFGPGTRLTVT.